This T cell receptor (beta chain) is from a study of cytomegalovirus exposure and HLA in healthy donors. Per the germline V gene, CDR1 is ENHRY and CDR2 is SYGVKD. The CDR3 runs 17 residues. V lost 0 bases and J lost 0; bases outside the gene matches: 4. Primers: 60 Vbeta forward and 13 Jbeta reverse. The data were produced by immunoSEQ multiplex PCR, yet TCRdb's version contains in-frame clones alone and is incomplete. Of 130,000 to 150,000 clones detected, over 8% appear once; the ten largest clones hold approximately 2%. Study findings and constraints: Likely technical artifact: a cluster of highly shared sequence variants. Exclusion as indistinguishable affected some V segments, including TRBV6-2 and TRBV6-3. Clonal expansion, a later analysis showed, was greater in HLA-associated TCR beta chains than in equally common others.

This clone was picked up a small number of times. Its antigen remains unidentified. Specimen: PBMCs. This TCR was sampled from a male donor in good health and CMV-seronegative. The chain has TRBV10-3 and TRBJ1-3; 8 positions agree with TRBD1. The CDR3 loop reads CAISESRTGSSGNTIYF. CDR3 DNA: TGTGCCATCAGTGAGTCTAGGACAGGGAGCTCTGGAAACACCATATATTTT.